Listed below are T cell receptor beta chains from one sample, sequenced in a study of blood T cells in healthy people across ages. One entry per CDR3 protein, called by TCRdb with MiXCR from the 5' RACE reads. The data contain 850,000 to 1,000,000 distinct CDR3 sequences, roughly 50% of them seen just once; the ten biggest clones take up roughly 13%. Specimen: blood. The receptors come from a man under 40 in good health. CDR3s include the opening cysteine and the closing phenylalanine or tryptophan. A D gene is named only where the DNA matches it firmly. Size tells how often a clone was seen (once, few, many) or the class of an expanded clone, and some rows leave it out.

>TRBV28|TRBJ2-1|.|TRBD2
CAILPVAGALSYNEQFF
TGTGCCATCTTACCCGTAGCGGGGGCCCTCTCCTACAATGAGCAGTTCTTC
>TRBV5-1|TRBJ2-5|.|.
CASSLLPGTGETQYF
TGCGCCAGCAGCCTGCTTCCAGGGACCGGAGAGACCCAGTACTTC
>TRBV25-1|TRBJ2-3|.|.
CASSVGHDGDTQYF
TGTGCCAGCAGTGTCGGGCATGACGGAGATACGCAGTATTTT
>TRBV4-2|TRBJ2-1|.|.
CASSQEVGYNEQFF
TGTGCCAGCAGCCAAGAGGTAGGCTACAATGAGCAGTTCTTC
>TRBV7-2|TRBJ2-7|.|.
CASSLEGRALLYEQYF
TGTGCCAGCAGCTTAGAGGGCCGAGCCCTCCTCTACGAGCAGTACTTC
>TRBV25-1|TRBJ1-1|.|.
CASSKRTPTEAFF
TGTGCCAGCAGTAAACGGACTCCCACTGAAGCTTTCTTT
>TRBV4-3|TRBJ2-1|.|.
CASRGSSEQFF
TGCGCCAGCAGGGGTAGCAGTGAGCAGTTCTTC
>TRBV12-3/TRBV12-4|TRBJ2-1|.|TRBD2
CASSFPSSGGEQFF
TGTGCCAGCAGTTTTCCGTCTAGCGGGGGGGAGCAGTTCTTC
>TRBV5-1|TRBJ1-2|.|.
CASTTDGGSTYGYTF
TGCGCCAGCACTACAGATGGAGGTTCTACCTATGGCTACACCTTC
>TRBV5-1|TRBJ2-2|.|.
CASIPTENTGELFF
TGCGCCAGCATCCCGACAGAGAACACCGGGGAGCTGTTTTTT
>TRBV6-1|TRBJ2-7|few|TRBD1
CASVWGQGNYEQYF
TGTGCCAGCGTATGGGGACAGGGCAACTACGAGCAGTACTTC
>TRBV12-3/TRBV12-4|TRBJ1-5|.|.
CASSFRVGQPQHF
TGTGCCAGCAGTTTCAGGGTAGGGCAGCCCCAGCATTTT
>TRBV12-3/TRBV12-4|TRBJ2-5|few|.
CASSFIGAPSKETQYF
TGTGCCAGCAGTTTTATCGGGGCTCCTTCGAAAGAGACCCAGTACTTC
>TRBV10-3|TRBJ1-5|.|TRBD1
CAISGTGNQPQHF
TGTGCCATCAGTGGGACAGGGAATCAGCCCCAGCATTTT
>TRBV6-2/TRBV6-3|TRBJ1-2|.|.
CASSYAGTAYGYTF
TGTGCCAGCAGTTACGCCGGGACTGCCTACGGCTACACCTTC
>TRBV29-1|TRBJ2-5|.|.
CSSDSGRDDLETQYF
TGCAGCTCCGATTCGGGCAGGGATGATTTGGAGACCCAGTACTTC
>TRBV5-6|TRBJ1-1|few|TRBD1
CASSLAPGGGTEAFF
TGTGCCAGCAGCTTGGCCCCAGGGGGCGGCACTGAAGCTTTCTTT
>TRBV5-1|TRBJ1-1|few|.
CASSLLDGNTEAFF
TGCGCCAGCAGCCTTCTCGACGGGAACACTGAAGCTTTCTTT
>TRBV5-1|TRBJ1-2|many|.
CATTSGLGYTF
TGCGCCACCACCTCCGGGTTGGGCTACACCTTC
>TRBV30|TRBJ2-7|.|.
CAATYSSYEQYF
TGTGCCGCAACCTATAGCTCCTACGAGCAGTACTTC
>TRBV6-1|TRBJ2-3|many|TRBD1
CASSGDSPTDTQYF
TGTGCCAGCAGTGGGGACAGTCCCACAGATACGCAGTATTTT
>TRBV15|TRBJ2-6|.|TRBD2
CATSRDRGLAGSGANVLTF
TGTGCCACCAGCAGAGATAGAGGGCTAGCGGGCTCTGGGGCCAACGTCCTGACTTTC
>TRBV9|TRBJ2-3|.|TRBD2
CASSFRLAGGQDTQYF
TGTGCCAGCAGCTTTCGACTAGCGGGGGGGCAAGATACGCAGTATTTT
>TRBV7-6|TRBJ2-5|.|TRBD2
CASSLVGTSGTQYF
TGTGCCAGCAGCTTAGTTGGGACTAGCGGGACCCAGTACTTC
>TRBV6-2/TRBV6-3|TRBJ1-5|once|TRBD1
CASTQGGWNQPQHF
TGTGCCAGCACGCAGGGGGGTTGGAATCAGCCCCAGCATTTT
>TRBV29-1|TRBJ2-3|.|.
CSGEAKPDTQYF
TGCAGCGGTGAAGCTAAACCAGATACGCAGTATTTT
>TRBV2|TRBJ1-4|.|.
CASSRSRGSNEKLFF
TGTGCCAGCAGTCGGTCCAGGGGCTCTAATGAAAAACTGTTTTTT
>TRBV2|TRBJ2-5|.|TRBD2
CASRDGTSFRETQYF
TGTGCCAGCAGGGACGGGACTAGCTTTAGGGAGACCCAGTACTTC
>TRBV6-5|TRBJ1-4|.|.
CASSSTGQRWEKLFF
TGTGCCAGCAGTTCCACCGGACAGCGGTGGGAAAAACTGTTTTTT
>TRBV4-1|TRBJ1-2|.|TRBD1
CASSQDTGVSNYGYTF
TGCGCCAGCAGCCAAGATACAGGGGTTTCTAACTATGGCTACACCTTC
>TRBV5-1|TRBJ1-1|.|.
CASSSASKTEAFF
TGCGCCAGCAGCTCCGCAAGTAAAACTGAAGCTTTCTTT
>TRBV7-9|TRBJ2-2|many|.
CASSLAEASGELFF
TGTGCCAGCAGCTTGGCTGAAGCGTCCGGGGAGCTGTTTTTT
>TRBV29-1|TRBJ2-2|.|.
CSVEGPNTGELFF
TGCAGCGTTGAAGGTCCGAACACCGGGGAGCTGTTTTTT
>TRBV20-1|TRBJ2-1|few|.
CSARGGGAYNEQFF
TGCAGTGCTAGAGGCGGAGGTGCCTACAATGAGCAGTTCTTC
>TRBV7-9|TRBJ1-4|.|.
CASSSLGFNEKLFF
TGTGCCAGCAGCTCCCTAGGATTTAATGAAAAACTGTTTTTT
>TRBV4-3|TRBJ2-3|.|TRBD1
CASSQDLTGDDQGTQYF
TGCGCCAGCAGCCAAGATCTGACAGGGGATGACCAAGGTACGCAGTATTTT
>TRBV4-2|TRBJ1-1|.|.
CASSQDRLGPLNTEAFF
TGTGCCAGCAGCCAAGATCGGTTAGGGCCGCTGAACACTGAAGCTTTCTTT
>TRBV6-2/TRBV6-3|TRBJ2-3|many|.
CASSYSGYSTDTQYF
TGTGCCAGCAGTTACTCGGGGTATAGCACAGATACGCAGTATTTT
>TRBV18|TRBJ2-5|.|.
CASSPPSSGATQYF
TGTGCCAGCTCACCACCGAGTTCAGGGGCGACCCAGTACTTC
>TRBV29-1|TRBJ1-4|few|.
CSALGANEKLFF
TGCAGTGCCCTGGGGGCGAATGAAAAACTGTTTTTT
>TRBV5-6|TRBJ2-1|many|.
CASTLTISSYNEQFF
TGTGCCAGCACCCTGACTATTAGCTCCTACAATGAGCAGTTCTTC
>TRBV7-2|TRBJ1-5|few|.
CASSPLGPNQPQHF
TGTGCCAGCAGCCCCTTGGGACCGAATCAGCCCCAGCATTTT
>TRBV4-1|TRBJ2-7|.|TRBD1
CASSQEGIMGQGVYEQYF
TGCGCCAGCAGCCAAGAGGGGATAATGGGACAGGGGGTTTACGAGCAGTACTTC
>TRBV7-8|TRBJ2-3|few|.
CASSLTPGVNTDTQYF
TGTGCCAGCAGCTTAACCCCGGGGGTGAACACAGATACGCAGTATTTT
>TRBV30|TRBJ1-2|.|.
CALGGGYTF
TGTGCCCTAGGCGGTGGCTACACCTTC
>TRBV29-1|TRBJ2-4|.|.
CSVGGAGHIQYF
TGCAGCGTCGGGGGCGCCGGGCACATTCAGTACTTC
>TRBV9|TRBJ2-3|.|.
CASSLRGQSDTQYF
TGTGCCAGCAGCTTAAGAGGGCAGTCAGATACGCAGTATTTT
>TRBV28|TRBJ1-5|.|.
CASIGGIVNQPQHF
TGTGCCAGCATTGGGGGAATCGTGAATCAGCCCCAGCATTTT
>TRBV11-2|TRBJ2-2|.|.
CASSFHSGSATGELFF
TGTGCCAGCAGCTTTCATAGCGGCAGTGCGACCGGGGAGCTGTTTTTT
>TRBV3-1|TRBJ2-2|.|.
CASSQEPPPNTGELFF
TGTGCCAGCAGCCAAGAGCCCCCACCGAACACCGGGGAGCTGTTTTTT
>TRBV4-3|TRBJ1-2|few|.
CASSQDRSTNYGYTF
TGCGCCAGCAGCCAAGATCGGAGCACTAACTATGGCTACACCTTC